A selection of T cell receptor beta chains follows, all from one sample in a study of spatial heterogeneity in lung cancer. MiXCR, applied by TCRdb to the 5' RACE reads, yields one record per CDR3 protein. This table holds tens of thousands of distinct CDR3 sequences, around 12% found once. The source was PBMCs, collected at surgery. The receptors were sampled from a male donor with early-stage non-small cell lung cancer. Both conserved end residues are trimmed from each CDR3.

ASSGVPNTEAF	TRBV6-6	TRBJ1-1
AWSGDGGPSNEQF	TRBV30	TRBJ2-1
ASSFLSSGNTIY	TRBV12-3/TRBV12-4	TRBJ1-3
ASTISGIKNTEAF	TRBV5-1	TRBJ1-1
ASSKSQGEETQY	TRBV5-1	TRBJ2-5
ASTYQDRGQPQH	TRBV6-2/TRBV6-3	TRBJ1-5
ASSLVFGDYGSYNSPLH	TRBV5-1	TRBJ1-6
ASTPRVGYYEQY	TRBV28	TRBJ2-7
ASSPGPTNEKLF	TRBV11-2	TRBJ1-4
ASTNSGLAGRVNEQF	TRBV28	TRBJ2-1
ASSLPYESHNEQF	TRBV28	TRBJ2-1
SAHSGTSGRATGELF	TRBV20-1	TRBJ2-2
SARGQIFDGYT	TRBV20-1	TRBJ1-2
ASSATGTSNEQY	TRBV2	TRBJ2-7
ASSPGTVAYNEQF	TRBV27	TRBJ2-1
ASSLRTGRSSGANVLT	TRBV12-3/TRBV12-4	TRBJ2-6
ASSSDTFNEKLF	TRBV7-2	TRBJ1-4
SALRLGSNQPQH	TRBV20-1	TRBJ1-5
ASSASGSSGNTIY	TRBV7-3	TRBJ1-3
ASGTGSGFAEAF	TRBV28	TRBJ1-1
ASSLAKRDTQY	TRBV7-2	TRBJ2-3
ASSPLYSYNEQF	TRBV7-8	TRBJ2-1
ASTPGVDGELF	TRBV7-6	TRBJ2-2
SVVRVAYNEQF	TRBV29-1	TRBJ2-1
ASSSGGVHTDTQY	TRBV7-2	TRBJ2-3
ASSLASAVSSGANVLT	TRBV7-6	TRBJ2-6
ASSSLAAAGYEQY	TRBV6-2/TRBV6-3	TRBJ2-7
AWATVDSNQPQH	TRBV30	TRBJ1-5
ASSYSISTGELF	TRBV6-2/TRBV6-3	TRBJ2-2
ASSPRPLDDTQY	TRBV7-7	TRBJ2-3
ASNRGGQGADEQF	TRBV6-2/TRBV6-3	TRBJ2-1
ASRKDRAGANVLT	TRBV21-1	TRBJ2-6
ASSSLGEGYEQY	TRBV28	TRBJ2-7
ASSLPPQGEHEQY	TRBV7-3	TRBJ2-7
ASSEGLGANTEAF	TRBV2	TRBJ1-1
ASSPTSGRNTGELF	TRBV7-3	TRBJ2-2
ASSLLGDAGDTQY	TRBV7-3	TRBJ2-3
ASSRGNRAQETQY	TRBV7-9	TRBJ2-5
ASSAGTVLTGELF	TRBV7-9	TRBJ2-2
ASTLGRGNQPQH	TRBV19	TRBJ1-5
SARGSQPQH	TRBV20-1	TRBJ1-5
ASSLGGNSPLH	TRBV14	TRBJ1-6
ASSEQRNTGELF	TRBV6-1	TRBJ2-2
ASGSGGLAGASEQF	TRBV19	TRBJ2-1
ASSGADLPYNEQF	TRBV9	TRBJ2-1